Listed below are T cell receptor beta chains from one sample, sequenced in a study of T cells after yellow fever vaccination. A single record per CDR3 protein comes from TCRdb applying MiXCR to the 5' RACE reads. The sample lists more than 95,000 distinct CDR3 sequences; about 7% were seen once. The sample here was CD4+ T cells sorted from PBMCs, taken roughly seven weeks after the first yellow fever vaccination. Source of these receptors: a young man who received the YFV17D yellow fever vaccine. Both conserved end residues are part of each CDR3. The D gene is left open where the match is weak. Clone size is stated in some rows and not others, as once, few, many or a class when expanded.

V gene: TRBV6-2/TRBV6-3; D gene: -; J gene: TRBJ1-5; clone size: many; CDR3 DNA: TGTGCCAGCAGTTACCCTCGGAGAGTGGCCCTATTAAATCAGCCCCAGCATTTT; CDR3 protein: CASSYPRRVALLNQPQHF
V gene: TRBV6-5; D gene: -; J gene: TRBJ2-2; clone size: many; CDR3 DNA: TGTGCCAGCAGTTACACGCCCTATACCGGGGAGCTGTTTTTT; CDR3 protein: CASSYTPYTGELFF
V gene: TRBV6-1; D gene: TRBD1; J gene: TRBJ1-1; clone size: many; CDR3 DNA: TGTGCCAGCAGGAGGGGGCAGTACACTGAAGCTTTCTTT; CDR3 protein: CASRRGQYTEAFF
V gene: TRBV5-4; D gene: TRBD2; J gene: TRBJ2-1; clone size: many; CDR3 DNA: TGTGCCAGCAGCTTGGCCGGGACTAGCGGGGGGGGCACCTACAATGAGCAGTTCTTC; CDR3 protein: CASSLAGTSGGGTYNEQFF
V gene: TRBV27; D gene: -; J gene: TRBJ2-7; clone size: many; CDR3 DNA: TGTGCCAGCAGTTTCTCGGACCGCGACTACGAGCAGTACTTC; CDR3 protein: CASSFSDRDYEQYF
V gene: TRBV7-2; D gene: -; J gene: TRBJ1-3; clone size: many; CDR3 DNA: TGTGCCAGCAGCTTAGGCAGCCTCTCTGGAAACACCATATATTTT; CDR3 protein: CASSLGSLSGNTIYF
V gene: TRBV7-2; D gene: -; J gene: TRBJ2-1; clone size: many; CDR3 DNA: TGTGCCAGCAGCTTAGTTGCTTCCTACAATGAGCAGTTCTTC; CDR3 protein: CASSLVASYNEQFF
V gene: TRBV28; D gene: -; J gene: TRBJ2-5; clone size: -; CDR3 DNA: TGTGCCAGCAGTTTAGGTTTGCGGCAGGGGAGAGGGGAGACCCAGTACTTC; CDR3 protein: CASSLGLRQGRGETQYF
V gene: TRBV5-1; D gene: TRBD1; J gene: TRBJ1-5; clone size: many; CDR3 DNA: TGCGCCAGCAGCCCTGACACAGGGGGGAATCAGCCCCAGCATTTT; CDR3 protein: CASSPDTGGNQPQHF
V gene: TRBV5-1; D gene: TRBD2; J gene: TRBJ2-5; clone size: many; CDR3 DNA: TGCGCCAGCAGCTTATTAGCGGGGGGACAAGAGACCCAGTACTTC; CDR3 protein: CASSLLAGGQETQYF
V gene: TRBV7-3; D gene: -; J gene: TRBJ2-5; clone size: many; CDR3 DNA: TGTGCCAGCAGCGCCTCGGGACTCCGGGAGACCCAGTACTTC; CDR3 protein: CASSASGLRETQYF